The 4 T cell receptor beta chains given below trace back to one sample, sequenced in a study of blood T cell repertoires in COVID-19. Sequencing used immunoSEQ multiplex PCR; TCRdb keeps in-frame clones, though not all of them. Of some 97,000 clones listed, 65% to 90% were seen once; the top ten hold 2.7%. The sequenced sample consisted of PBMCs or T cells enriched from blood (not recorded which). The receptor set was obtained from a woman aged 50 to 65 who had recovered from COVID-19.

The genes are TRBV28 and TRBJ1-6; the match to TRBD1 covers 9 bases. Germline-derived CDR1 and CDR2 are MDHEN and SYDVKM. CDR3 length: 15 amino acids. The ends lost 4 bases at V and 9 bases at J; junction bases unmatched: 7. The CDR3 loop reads CASSSPTTGGSPLHF. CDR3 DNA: TGTGCCAGCAGTTCACCTACGACAGGGGGTTCACCCCTCCACTTT.

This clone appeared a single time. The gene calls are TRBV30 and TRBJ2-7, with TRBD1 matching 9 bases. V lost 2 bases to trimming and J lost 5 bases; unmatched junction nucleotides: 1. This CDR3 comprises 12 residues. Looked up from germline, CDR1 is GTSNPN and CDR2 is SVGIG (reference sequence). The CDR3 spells CAWSWDRDEQYF. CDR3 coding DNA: TGTGCCTGGAGTTGGGACAGGGACGAGCAGTACTTC.

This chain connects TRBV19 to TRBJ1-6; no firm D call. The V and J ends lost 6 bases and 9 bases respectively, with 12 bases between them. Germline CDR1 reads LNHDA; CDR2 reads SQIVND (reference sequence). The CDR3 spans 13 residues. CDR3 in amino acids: CASSVLSSSPLHF. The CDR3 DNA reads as TGTGCCAGTAGCGTCCTTTCCAGTTCACCCCTCCACTTT.

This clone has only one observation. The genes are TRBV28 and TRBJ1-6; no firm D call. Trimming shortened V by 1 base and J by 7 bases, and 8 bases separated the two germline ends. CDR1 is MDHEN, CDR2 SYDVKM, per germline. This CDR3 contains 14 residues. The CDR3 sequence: CASSLLHNNSPLHF. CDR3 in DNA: TGTGCCAGCAGTTTATTACATAACAATTCACCCCTCCACTTT.